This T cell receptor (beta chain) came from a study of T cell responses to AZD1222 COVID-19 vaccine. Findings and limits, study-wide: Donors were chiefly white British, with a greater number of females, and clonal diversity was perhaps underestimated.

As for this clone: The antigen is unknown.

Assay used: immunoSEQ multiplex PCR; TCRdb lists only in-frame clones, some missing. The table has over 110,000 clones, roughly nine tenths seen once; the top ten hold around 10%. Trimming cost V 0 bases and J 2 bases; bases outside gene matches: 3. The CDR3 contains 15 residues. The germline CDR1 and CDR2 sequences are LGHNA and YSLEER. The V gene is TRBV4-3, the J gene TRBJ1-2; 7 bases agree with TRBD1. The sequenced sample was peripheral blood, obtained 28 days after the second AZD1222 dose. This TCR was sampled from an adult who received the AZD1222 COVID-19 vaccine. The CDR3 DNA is TGCGCCAGCAGCCAAGAGGACAGGAGAAACTATGGCTACACCTTC. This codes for CASSQEDRRNYGYTF.